These T cell receptor beta chains were read from a single sample in a study of T cells in tuberculosis. The data were produced by immunoSEQ multiplex PCR, yet TCRdb's version contains in-frame clones alone and is incomplete. The sample lists 25,000 to 35,000 clones, nearly 97% occurring once. The sequencing sample was made of PBMCs. The receptor set was obtained from a donor aged 10-35 years with latent tuberculosis or without tuberculosis infection. The CDR3 runs from the conserved cysteine through the conserved F or W. The D gene is left open where the match is weak. Size values are once, few and many counts, or a class for expanded clones, and some rows have none.

CASSPRGRERTDTQYF	TGCGCCAGCAGCCCTCGGGGGAGGGAGCGCACAGATACGCAGTATTTT	TRBD2	TRBV4-1	.	TRBJ2-3
CASSLGPWSPNHEQYF	TGTGCCAGCAGCTTAGGTCCGTGGAGTCCAAACCACGAGCAGTACTTC	.	TRBV11-2	.	TRBJ2-7
CASSSRERGLGDTQYF	TGTGCCAGCAGCTCTCGGGAGCGGGGGTTGGGAGATACGCAGTATTTT	TRBD2	TRBV5-4	.	TRBJ2-3
CASSLTGSTEAFF	TGTGCCAGCAGCTTAACGGGGAGCACTGAAGCTTTCTTT	.	TRBV7-9	.	TRBJ1-1
CAISGLGTAYGYTF	TGTGCCATCAGTGGGCTTGGGACAGCTTATGGCTACACCTTC	TRBD1	TRBV10-3	.	TRBJ1-2
CASSVGVGGPSNTGELFF	TGTGCCAGCAGCGTAGGAGTGGGAGGGCCCTCGAACACCGGGGAGCTGTTTTTT	TRBD2	TRBV9	.	TRBJ2-2
CASRPPGQGQETQYF	TGTGCCAGCAGGCCTCCGGGACAGGGTCAAGAGACCCAGTACTTC	TRBD1	TRBV28	.	TRBJ2-5
CASKGVNFYNEQFF	TGTGCCAGCAAAGGGGTGAATTTCTACAATGAGCAGTTCTTC	.	TRBV6-1	.	TRBJ2-1
CASSKLTGQVGEQYF	TGTGCCAGCAGTAAACTCACGGGACAGGTGGGCGAGCAGTACTTC	TRBD1	TRBV6-1	.	TRBJ2-7
CAIRPAPGQGSYEQYF	TGTGCCATCAGGCCCGCCCCGGGACAGGGGTCCTACGAGCAGTACTTC	TRBD1	TRBV10-3	.	TRBJ2-7
CASGLVTVRGGETQYF	TGTGCTAGTGGTTTGGTAACTGTCCGGGGGGGAGAGACCCAGTACTTC	TRBD2	TRBV12-5	.	TRBJ2-5
CASSLGTSGKDEQFF	TGCGCCAGCAGCTTGGGGACTAGCGGGAAGGATGAGCAGTTCTTC	TRBD2	TRBV5-1	.	TRBJ2-1
CASSVGPAGDYEQYF	TGTGCCAGCAGCGTAGGGCCGGCCGGAGATTACGAGCAGTACTTC	.	TRBV9	once	TRBJ2-7
CAISDIDTQYF	TGTGCCATCAGTGACATAGATACGCAGTATTTT	.	TRBV10-3	.	TRBJ2-3
CASSPEGRVGTEAFF	TGTGCCAGCAGCCCCGAGGGGAGGGTGGGCACTGAAGCTTTCTTT	.	TRBV13	.	TRBJ1-1
CASSRGTGELFF	TGTGCCAGCAGTCGCGGCACCGGGGAGCTGTTTTTT	.	TRBV6-5	once	TRBJ2-2
CASSENVSGTSGNEQFF	TGTGCCAGCAGTGAAAATGTTAGCGGGACTTCTGGCAATGAGCAGTTCTTC	TRBD2	TRBV6-1	.	TRBJ2-1
CASSLTGNSEKLFF	TGTGCCAGCAGCTTAACAGGGAATAGTGAAAAACTGTTTTTT	.	TRBV9	.	TRBJ1-4
CASSLLTSGSHNEQFF	TGTGCCAGCAGTTTATTGACTAGCGGGAGCCACAATGAGCAGTTCTTC	TRBD2	TRBV27	.	TRBJ2-1
CASSQDRHWVPAAAGESGYNEQFF	TGTGCCAGCAGCCAAGATAGGCATTGGGTCCCCGCGGCAGCGGGAGAGTCCGGCTACAATGAGCAGTTCTTC	TRBD2	TRBV4-2	.	TRBJ2-1
CASGTADSNQPQHF	TGTGCCTCAGGGACAGCGGATAGCAATCAGCCCCAGCATTTT	TRBD1	TRBV10-3	.	TRBJ1-5
CASSEFGGDTEAFF	TGTGCCAGCAGTGAATTTGGAGGGGACACTGAAGCTTTCTTT	.	TRBV25-1	.	TRBJ1-1
CASSEPGGPDTQYF	TGTGCCAGCAGTGAACCGGGGGGCCCAGATACGCAGTATTTT	.	TRBV6-1	.	TRBJ2-3
CASSKGESGEKLFF	TGTGCCAGCAGTAAGGGGGAAAGTGGTGAAAAACTGTTTTTT	.	TRBV6-1	.	TRBJ1-4
CASSYAGGIETQYF	TGTGCCAGCAGTTACGCGGGGGGAATAGAGACCCAGTACTTC	TRBD2	TRBV6-5	.	TRBJ2-5
CASSSGLAGTDTQYF	TGTGCCAGCAGTTCGGGACTAGCGGGGACAGATACGCAGTATTTT	TRBD2	TRBV2	.	TRBJ2-3
CAISKAGASTDTQYF	TGTGCCATCAGTAAGGCGGGGGCTAGCACAGATACGCAGTATTTT	.	TRBV10-3	.	TRBJ2-3
CASSEKWTASYNEQFF	TGTGCCAGCAGCGAAAAATGGACAGCTTCCTACAATGAGCAGTTCTTC	.	TRBV2	.	TRBJ2-1
CASSVGKGGGRSWDTQYF	TGTGCCAGCAGCGTAGGAAAAGGGGGAGGGAGAAGTTGGGATACGCAGTATTTT	.	TRBV9	.	TRBJ2-3
CAWTTTGGGYTF	TGTGCCTGGACCACGACAGGAGGCGGCTACACCTTC	.	TRBV30	once	TRBJ1-2
CASSQYGQINSPLHF	TGCGCCAGCAGCCAATACGGACAAATCAATTCACCCCTCCACTTT	.	TRBV4-3	.	TRBJ1-6
CASGLVRYGATGELFF	TGTGCTAGTGGTTTGGTAAGGTATGGGGCCACCGGGGAGCTGTTTTTT	.	TRBV12-5	.	TRBJ2-2
CASSLMGAAITEAFF	TGTGCCAGCAGCTTGATGGGGGCTGCGATCACTGAAGCTTTCTTT	.	TRBV7-9	.	TRBJ1-1
CASSSGLSPGSTDTQYF	TGTGCCAGCAGCTCGGGACTTAGCCCCGGTAGCACAGATACGCAGTATTTT	.	TRBV9	once	TRBJ2-3
CASKGEETQYF	TGCGCCAGCAAGGGGGAAGAGACCCAGTACTTC	.	TRBV5-1	.	TRBJ2-5
CASSLNYRTSSYNEQFF	TGCGCCAGCAGCTTGAATTACAGGACGAGCTCCTACAATGAGCAGTTCTTC	.	TRBV5-1	.	TRBJ2-1
CSAQTAGPGNYGYTF	TGCAGCGCCCAGACGGCGGGACCCGGTAACTATGGCTACACCTTC	.	TRBV29-1	.	TRBJ1-2
CATSIQASTGELFF	TGTGCCACCAGCATACAGGCGAGCACCGGGGAGCTGTTTTTT	.	TRBV15	.	TRBJ2-2
CASRLTSGGADTQYF	TGTGCCAGCAGACTGACTAGCGGGGGGGCAGATACGCAGTATTTT	TRBD2	TRBV2	.	TRBJ2-3
CSVTGKGPNYGYTF	TGCAGCGTTACAGGGAAAGGTCCTAACTATGGCTACACCTTC	.	TRBV29-1	.	TRBJ1-2